This TCR beta chain stems from a study of blood T cells in healthy people across ages. The CDR3 totals 14 residues. The V and J ends lost 5 bases and 3 bases respectively, with 13 bases between them. Donors were healthy Caucasian individuals from Russia aged about 6 to 90. This clonotype was detected a few times. Its matching antigen is unknown. Study results and caveats: Observed TCR beta diversity per million T cells went down as age went up. This fall followed a roughly linear course with age. There were more naive CD4+ cells and higher diversity in long-lived donors than in aged donors. Unsorted PBMC input precluded a conclusive naive versus antigen-experienced comparison.

The use of a sample-barcoded 5' primer and a J-beta primer mix characterized a second PCR of about 7 to 12 cycles. TCRdb reprocessed the 5' RACE reads with MiXCR, giving one entry per CDR3 protein. The sample lists approximately 2,000,000 distinct CDR3 sequences, 30% to 40% seen once, with approximately 22% in the top ten. This sequence originates from a human donor in good health. The V gene is TRBV12-3 or TRBV12-4, the J gene TRBJ1-2; the D is unclear. The source material was blood. The CDR3 region has the DNA TGTGCCAGCAGTCGTTTCGCGGAGGACTATGGCTACACCTTC. This gives the protein CASSRFAEDYGYTF.